The text below deals with one T cell receptor (beta chain). Its antigen is undetermined. This record belongs to a study of OX40 agonist ivuxolimab in advanced cancers. Assay used: immunoSEQ multiplex PCR; TCRdb lists only in-frame clones, some missing. The table lists approximately 39,000 clones, about 87% of them singletons. Regarding the study as a whole: The CD4+ and CD8+ T cells in the blood had expanded clonally by week 6 at 0.1 to 3.0 mg/kg.

This TCR came from an adult with an advanced solid tumor such as melanoma, head and neck, liver or kidney cancer. The sample was CD4+ or CD8+ T cells sorted from blood, taken in a trial of the OX40 agonist ivuxolimab.

The CDR3 DNA reads as TGTGCCAGCATACTACGGGGGCGGAACACTGAAGCTTTCTTT. Translating it yields CASILRGRNTEAFF. The V call is TRBV2, the J call TRBJ1-1; TRBD1 might be the D (6 bases). CDR1 is SNHLY, CDR2 FYNNEI, per germline. Trimming took off 7 bases at V and 1 base at J, with 13 bases between the two ends. CDR3 length equals 14 residues.